This TCR beta chain was found in a study of shared clonotypes between healthy human individuals. Study-wide results and caveats: Only a few donors were included, so the genetic and exposure-history diversity represented was limited. The study found lower generation probabilities in non-shared clonotypes than in those shared by all four donors.

In the study's own analysis: There were no quality scores in the junction-only immunoSEQ sequences, so filtering differed. Here immunoSEQ multiplex PCR was the method, and the copy in TCRdb shows in-frame clones only, minus some. That table is the source of V, J and clone size, and D and trimming were worked out from the DNA. The repertoire includes about 2 million clones, approximately 94% of them detected once, and roughly 1% sits in the top ten. CD8 cells regarded as naive lacked CD45RO, were positively chosen for CCR7, and omitted terminally differentiated effector memory CD45RA+ cells. Every donor was a Caucasian adult from Nashville, Tennessee. Trimming cost V 7 bases and J 5 bases, with 17 bases left between them. In germline, CDR1 is MDHEN, CDR2 SYDVKM. This CDR3 contains 14 residues. A word on this clone: Its specificity is not known.

The sequence was obtained from a man aged 18 to 30 in good health. The sample was naive CD8+ T cells sorted from blood. J is TRBJ1-1 and V is TRBV28; a weak D match, TRBD1 (6 bases). In nucleotides, the CDR3 is TGTGCCAGCACGTACCTTAGGACAGAGACTGAAGCTTTCTTT. It specifies CASTYLRTETEAFF.